Below, 22 T cell receptor beta chains from the same sample are listed, as sequenced in a study of early T cells in non-severe SARS-CoV-2 infection. TCRdb re-analysed the 5' RACE reads in MiXCR, keeping a single row per CDR3 protein. The sample contains some 82,000 distinct CDR3 sequences, less than 15% of which appear only once. Sequencing used whole blood, obtained at baseline. These receptors were collected from an adult who was a healthcare worker with PCR-confirmed SARS-CoV-2 infection or an uninfected control (not recorded which).

This clonotype was recorded many times. The chain couples TRBV20-1 to TRBJ1-5; D gene ambiguous. Germline V gene data show CDR1 as DFQATT and CDR2 as SNEGSKA (reference sequence). The CDR3 is 12 residues long. The V end was cut by 3 bases, the J end by 0 bases, with 3 bases between. The CDR3 nucleotides read TGCAGTGCTAGTGATAGCAATCAGCCCCAGCATTTT. Its translation is CSASDSNQPQHF.

This clonotype showed up just a few times. The DNA of the CDR3 is TGTGCTAGTGGACCCGGGACCTATGGTGACACCATATATTTT. This translates into CASGPGTYGDTIYF. This chain connects TRBV12-5 to TRBJ1-3; D may be TRBD1 (5 bases). The ends were cut back, 6 bases at V and 8 bases at J, with 17 bases in the middle. CDR3 length: 14 residues. Per the germline V gene, CDR1 is LGHNT and CDR2 is FRNRAP.

This clonotype was seen ten or more times. The J gene is TRBJ2-1, the V gene TRBV28; TRBD2 agrees at 7 bases. CDR1 MDHEN and CDR2 SYDVKM come from the germline V gene. J gave up 2 bases and V 4 bases, and 14 bases lay outside the gene matches. The CDR3 extends over 18 amino acids. CDR3 nucleotide sequence: TGTGCCAGCAGTTCCCTGTTTTTCGCGGGGGTGGCCTACAATGAGCAGTTCTTC. This codes for CASSSLFFAGVAYNEQFF.

About this clonotype itself: A single base separates this from a much larger clone, so it may be a read error. V is TRBV4-1 and J is TRBJ2-7; TRBD2 is a possible D gene (6 bases). CDR1 and CDR2 from the germline V gene are MGHRA and YSYEKL. The CDR3 consists of 12 residues. CDR3 loop: CASGQGGNEQYF. The CDR3 coding sequence is TGCGCCAGCGGCCAAGGCGGGAACGAGCAGTACTTC.

This clonotype has only a few counts. The chain carries TRBV12-5 and TRBJ1-1; D may be TRBD1 (5 bases). The germline V gene encodes CDR1 LGHNT and CDR2 FRNRAP. V lost 8 bases and J lost 5, with 15 bases in between. The CDR3 is made up of 13 amino acids. CDR3 coding DNA: TGTGCTAGTCGGGCGCCCGGGGGGACTGAAGCTTTCTTT. This gives the protein CASRAPGGTEAFF.

This clonotype came up a few times. The V and J genes are TRBV5-5 and TRBJ2-4, with unresolved D. V lost 1 base, J lost 1 base, and 9 bases lay in between. This CDR3 region has 15 residues. Per germline, CDR1 SGHKS and CDR2 YYEKEE (reference sequence). The CDR3 bases are TGTGCCAGCAGCTTGTTCATACAGGCCAAAAACATTCAGTACTTC. Its translation is CASSLFIQAKNIQYF. Looking up the rest from reference TRBV5-5 and TRBJ2-4 gives the full variable domain: DAGVTQSPTHLIKTRGQQVTLRCSPISGHKSVSWYQQVLGQGPQFIFQYYEKEERGRGNFPDRFSARQFPNYSSELNVNALLLGDSALYLCASSLFIQAKNIQYFGAGTRLSVL.

This clonotype came up a few times. J is TRBJ1-5 and V is TRBV5-4; D ambiguous. Trimming took off 2 bases at V and 6 bases at J, with 15 bases between the two ends. This CDR3 comprises 15 residues. CDR1 SGHNT and CDR2 YYREEE come from the germline V gene (reference sequence). The CDR3 nucleotides read TGTGCCAGCAGCTTAGGTGGCCGGGTCACTCAGCCCCAGCATTTT. Its translation: CASSLGGRVTQPQHF.

The chain combines TRBV11-2 with TRBJ2-1, with 12 bases lining up with TRBD2. The CDR3 is 14 residues long. The germline CDR1 and CDR2 sequences are SGHAT and FQNNGV. The V gene end was trimmed by 8 bases and the J gene end by 9 bases; junction bases not matched to a gene: 8. The CDR3 DNA sequence: TGTGCCAGCCATGTACTAGCGGGAGGATCTGAGCAGTTCTTC. Amino acid sequence: CASHVLAGGSEQFF.

This clonotype was recorded at least ten times. V is TRBV6-5 and J is TRBJ1-6; tentative D call: TRBD1 (5 bases). The CDR3 length is 16 residues. Germline CDR1 and CDR2: MNHEY and SVGAGI. V dropped 4 bases and J dropped 1 base, with 11 bases sitting between them. Here the CDR3 DNA reads TGTGCCAGCAGTTGGCGGGGGGGGTCCTATAATTCACCCCTCCACTTT. Protein sequence: CASSWRGGSYNSPLHF.

The V call is TRBV5-4, the J call TRBJ2-4; no definite D call. The CDR3 is 11 residues long. Trimming pared 2 bases from V and 5 bases from J, leaving 2 bases between. The germline V gene has CDR1 SGHNT and CDR2 YYREEE (reference sequence). CDR3 protein: CASSFENIQYF. CDR3 nucleotides: TGTGCCAGCAGCTTCGAAAACATTCAGTACTTC.

This clonotype was counted only a few times. The chain links TRBV10-2 to TRBJ1-1; TRBD1 matches 9 bases. This CDR3 has 14 residues. Germline CDR1 is WSHSY and CDR2 is SAAADI. With V trimmed by 6 bases and J by 1 base, 3 bases remained unmatched. The CDR3 loop reads CASRVTGGNTEAFF. In DNA, the CDR3 is TGCGCCAGCAGGGTGACAGGGGGGAACACTGAAGCTTTCTTT.

This clonotype has just a few counts. V is TRBV2 and J is TRBJ1-6; D is uncertain. The CDR3 length is 13 residues. Germline V gives CDR1 SNHLY, CDR2 FYNNEI. V gave up 3 bases and J gave up 9 bases, with 9 bases separating them. The CDR3 loop is CASSDRRGSPLHF. The CDR3 coding sequence is TGTGCCAGCAGTGACCGAAGAGGTTCACCCCTCCACTTT.

As DNA, the CDR3 is TGTGCCAGCAGTACCGGGACAGCAACAAGAGGTCTCTACGAGCAGTACTTC. Amino acid sequence: CASSTGTATRGLYEQYF. The rearrangement uses TRBV12-3 or TRBV12-4 and TRBJ2-7; 7 nucleotides align to TRBD1. Unmatched junction bases numbered 16, after V lost 5 bases and J lost 3 bases. CDR3 length: 17 residues.

The genes are TRBV11-3 and TRBJ2-7; no firm D call. Germline CDR1 and CDR2: SGHNT and YENEEA. The V gene lost 4 bases and the J gene lost 0 bases, with 19 bases spanning the gap. The CDR3 length is 17 residues. The CDR3: CASSYRSGRLSSYEQYF. The CDR3 region has the DNA TGTGCCAGCAGCTACCGATCCGGCAGGCTTAGCTCCTACGAGCAGTACTTC.

V and J are TRBV29-1 and TRBJ2-7; the D gene is possibly TRBD1 (5 bases). V lost 8 bases and J 2 bases, leaving 10 bases between the germline ends. CDR1 SQVTM and CDR2 ANQGSEA come from the germline V gene. The CDR3 is 11 amino acids. CDR3 nucleotide sequence: TGCAGCTACCAAGGGGCCTACGAGCAGTACTTC. This sequence encodes CSYQGAYEQYF.

This clonotype has a count of ten or more. The CDR3 reads CASSADSVVDTDTQYF. In nucleotides, the CDR3 is TGTGCCAGCAGTGCTGATAGCGTGGTTGATACAGATACGCAGTATTTT. This chain connects TRBV2 to TRBJ2-3; weak D call: TRBD2 (5 bases). Trimming pared 4 bases from V and 3 bases from J, leaving 17 bases between. Germline values: CDR1 SNHLY, CDR2 FYNNEI. CDR3 length: 16 amino acids.

This clonotype was counted only a few times. The chain is built from TRBV12-5 and TRBJ1-1; TRBD1 matches 7 bases. CDR1 and CDR2 (germline): LGHNT, FRNRAP. Trimming removed 5 bases from V and 11 bases from J; junction bases left unmatched: 8. This CDR3 is built from 12 residues. CDR3 protein: CASGNSDRRAFF. CDR3 coding DNA: TGTGCTAGTGGTAACTCGGACAGGCGGGCTTTCTTT.

This chain joins TRBV7-3 and TRBJ1-1; D uncertain. The CDR3 extends over 13 amino acids. From germline, CDR1 is SGHTA and CDR2 FQGTGA. Trimming took off 5 bases at V and 6 bases at J, with 13 bases between the two ends. The CDR3 protein is CASSLRTSSEAFF. The DNA of the CDR3 is TGTGCCAGCAGCCTCCGGACTAGCTCTGAAGCTTTCTTT.

The chain links TRBV7-9 to TRBJ1-3; TRBD1 agrees at 8 bases. The CDR3 is 11 amino acids. After removal of 6 bases from V and 13 bases from J, the junction contained 5 bases not matched to a gene. In germline, CDR1 is SEHNR, CDR2 FQNEAQ (reference sequence). CDR3: CASSPGTGIYF. DNA for the CDR3: TGTGCCAGCAGTCCCGGGACAGGAATATATTTT.

Ten or more counts support this clonotype. The CDR3 protein is CASSWDRGSQETQYF. The CDR3 DNA reads as TGTGCCAGCAGCTGGGACCGGGGATCACAAGAGACCCAGTACTTC. The rearrangement links TRBV7-6 to TRBJ2-5, with D possibly called TRBD1 or TRBD2 (5 bases each). CDR1 is SGHVS and CDR2 is FNYEAQ in the germline V gene. Deletions cut 4 bases from V and 2 bases from J, with 14 bases between. CDR3 length: 15 amino acids.

This clonotype was counted only a few times. The gene calls are TRBV10-3 and TRBJ2-3, with 9 bases matching TRBD1. Germline CDR1 is ENHRY and CDR2 is SYGVKD. The CDR3 consists of 13 residues. V shed 10 bases and J 6 bases; nucleotides not matched to a gene: 8. CDR3 sequence: CATAGQGSDTQYF. CDR3 nucleotides: TGTGCCACCGCCGGACAGGGGTCTGATACGCAGTATTTT.

This clonotype was found many times. This chain joins TRBV7-8 and TRBJ1-1; D gene unclear. V was trimmed by 5 bases and J by 8 bases, leaving 12 bases between them. Per germline, CDR1 SGHVS and CDR2 FQNEAQ. The CDR3 is 12 amino acids. The CDR3 bases are TGTGCCAGCAGCCGGGAGGGCAGCGAAGCTTTCTTT. It is translated as CASSREGSEAFF.